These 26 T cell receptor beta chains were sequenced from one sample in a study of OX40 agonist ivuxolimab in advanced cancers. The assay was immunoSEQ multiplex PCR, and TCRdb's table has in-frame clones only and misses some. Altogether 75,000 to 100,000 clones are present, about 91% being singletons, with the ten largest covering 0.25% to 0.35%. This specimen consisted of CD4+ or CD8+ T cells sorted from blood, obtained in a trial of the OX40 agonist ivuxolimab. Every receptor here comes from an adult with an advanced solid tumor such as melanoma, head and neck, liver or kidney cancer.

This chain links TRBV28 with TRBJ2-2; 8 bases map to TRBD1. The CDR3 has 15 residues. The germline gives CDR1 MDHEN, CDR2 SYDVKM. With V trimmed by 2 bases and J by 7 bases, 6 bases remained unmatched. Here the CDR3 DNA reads TGTGCCAGCAGTTTAATCCAGGGGGCAGGCGGGGAGCTGTTTTTT. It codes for CASSLIQGAGGELFF.

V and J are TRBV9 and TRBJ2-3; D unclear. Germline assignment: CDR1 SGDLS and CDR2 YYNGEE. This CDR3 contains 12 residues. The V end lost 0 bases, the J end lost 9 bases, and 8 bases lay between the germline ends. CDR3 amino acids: CASSVAGATQYF. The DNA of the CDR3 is TGTGCCAGCAGCGTAGCTGGTGCCACGCAGTATTTT.

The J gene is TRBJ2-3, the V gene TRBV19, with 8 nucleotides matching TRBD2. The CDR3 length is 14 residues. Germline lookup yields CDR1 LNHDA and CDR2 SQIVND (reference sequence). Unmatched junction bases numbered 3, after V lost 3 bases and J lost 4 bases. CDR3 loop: CASSMDGRADTQYF. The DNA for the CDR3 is TGTGCCAGTAGTATGGACGGGAGGGCAGATACGCAGTATTTT.

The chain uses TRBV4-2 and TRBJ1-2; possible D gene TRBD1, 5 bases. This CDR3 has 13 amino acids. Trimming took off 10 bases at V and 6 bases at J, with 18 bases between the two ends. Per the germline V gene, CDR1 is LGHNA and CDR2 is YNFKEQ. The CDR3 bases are TGTGCCACCTCGGGGGTCATCGGAGATGGCTACACCTTC. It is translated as CATSGVIGDGYTF.

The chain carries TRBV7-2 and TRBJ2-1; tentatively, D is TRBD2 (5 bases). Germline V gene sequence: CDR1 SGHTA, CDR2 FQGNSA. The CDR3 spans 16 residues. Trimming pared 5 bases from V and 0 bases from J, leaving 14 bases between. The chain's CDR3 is CASSPTRESSYNEQFF. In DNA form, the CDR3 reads TGTGCCAGCAGCCCAACGAGGGAGAGCTCCTACAATGAGCAGTTCTTC. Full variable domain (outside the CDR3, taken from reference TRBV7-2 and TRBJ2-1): GAGVSQSPSNKVTEKGKDVELRCDPISGHTALYWYRQSLGQGLEFLIYFQGNSAPDKSGLPSDRFSAERTGGSVSTLTIQRTQQEDSAVYLCASSPTRESSYNEQFFGPGTRLTVL.

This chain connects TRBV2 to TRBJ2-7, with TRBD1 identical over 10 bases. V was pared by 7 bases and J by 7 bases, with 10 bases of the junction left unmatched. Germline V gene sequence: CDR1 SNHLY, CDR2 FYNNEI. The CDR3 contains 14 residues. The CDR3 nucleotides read TGTGCCAGCATTCCAGACAGGGGGCAGAGTGAGCAGTACTTC. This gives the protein CASIPDRGQSEQYF.

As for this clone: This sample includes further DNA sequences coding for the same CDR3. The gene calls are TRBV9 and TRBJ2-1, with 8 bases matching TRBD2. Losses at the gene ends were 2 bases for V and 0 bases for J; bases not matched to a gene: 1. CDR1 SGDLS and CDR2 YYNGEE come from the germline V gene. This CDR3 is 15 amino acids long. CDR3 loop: CASSVSGSSYNEQFF. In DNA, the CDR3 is TGTGCCAGCAGCGTCAGCGGGAGCTCCTACAATGAGCAGTTCTTC.

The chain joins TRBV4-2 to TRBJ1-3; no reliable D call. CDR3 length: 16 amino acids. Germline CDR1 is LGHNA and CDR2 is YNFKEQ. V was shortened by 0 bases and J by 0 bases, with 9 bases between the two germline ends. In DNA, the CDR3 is TGTGCCAGCAGCCAAGACTACAGCCCCTCTGGAAACACCATATATTTT. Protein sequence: CASSQDYSPSGNTIYF.

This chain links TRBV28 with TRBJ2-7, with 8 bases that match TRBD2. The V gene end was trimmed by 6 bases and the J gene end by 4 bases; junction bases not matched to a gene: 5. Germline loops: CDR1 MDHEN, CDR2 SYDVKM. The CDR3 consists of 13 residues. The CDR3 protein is CASRATGGYEQYF. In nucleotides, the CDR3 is TGTGCCAGCAGGGCCACGGGGGGGTACGAGCAGTACTTC.

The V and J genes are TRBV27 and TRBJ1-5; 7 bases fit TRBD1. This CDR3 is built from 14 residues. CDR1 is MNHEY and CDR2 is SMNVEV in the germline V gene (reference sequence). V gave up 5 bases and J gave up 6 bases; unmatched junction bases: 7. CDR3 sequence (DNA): TGTGCCAGCAGTCTTAGGGGGCTAGGTCAGCCCCAGCATTTT. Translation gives CASSLRGLGQPQHF.

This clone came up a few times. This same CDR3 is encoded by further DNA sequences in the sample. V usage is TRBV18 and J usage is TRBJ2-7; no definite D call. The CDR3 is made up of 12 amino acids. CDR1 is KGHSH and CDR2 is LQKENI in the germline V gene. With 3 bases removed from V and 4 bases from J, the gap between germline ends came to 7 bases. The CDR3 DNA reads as TGTGCCAGCTCACCGGAACAGTACGAGCAGTACTTC. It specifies CASSPEQYEQYF.

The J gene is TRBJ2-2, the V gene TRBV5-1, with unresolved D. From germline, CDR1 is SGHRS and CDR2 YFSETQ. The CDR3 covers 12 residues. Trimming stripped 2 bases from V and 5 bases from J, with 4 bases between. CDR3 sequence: CASSLTTGELFF. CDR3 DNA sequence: TGCGCCAGCAGCTTAACGACCGGGGAGCTGTTTTTT.

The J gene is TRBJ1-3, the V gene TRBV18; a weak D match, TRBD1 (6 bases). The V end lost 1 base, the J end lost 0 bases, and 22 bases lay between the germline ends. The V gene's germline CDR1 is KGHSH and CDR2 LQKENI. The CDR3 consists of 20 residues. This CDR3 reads CASSPRLSLGGDISGNTIYF. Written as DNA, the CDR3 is TGTGCCAGCTCACCACGACTTTCCCTCGGAGGGGACATCTCTGGAAACACCATATATTTT. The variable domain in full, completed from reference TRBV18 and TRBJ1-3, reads NAGVMQNPRHLVRRRGQEARLRCSPMKGHSHVYWYRQLPEEGLKFMVYLQKENIIDESGMPKERFSAEFPKEGPSILRIQQVVRGDSAAYFCASSPRLSLGGDISGNTIYFGEGSWLTVV.

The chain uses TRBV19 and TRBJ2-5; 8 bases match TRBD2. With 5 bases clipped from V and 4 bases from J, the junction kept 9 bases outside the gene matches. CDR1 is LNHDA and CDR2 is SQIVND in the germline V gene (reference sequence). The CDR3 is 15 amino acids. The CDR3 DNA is TGTGCCAGTAGTCCCTCGGGGGGGCGGGTAGAGACCCAGTACTTC. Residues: CASSPSGGRVETQYF.

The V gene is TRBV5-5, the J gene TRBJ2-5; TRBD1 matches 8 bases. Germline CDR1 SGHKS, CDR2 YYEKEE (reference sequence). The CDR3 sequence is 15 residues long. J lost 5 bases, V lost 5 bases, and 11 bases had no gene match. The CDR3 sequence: CASRSGQGKTETQYF. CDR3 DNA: TGTGCCAGCAGGTCAGGACAGGGAAAGACGGAGACCCAGTACTTC.

This CDR3 is CASSPRGGLAGDSSYNEQFF. The CDR3, as DNA: TGCGCCAGCAGCCCACGGGGAGGGCTAGCGGGCGATAGCTCCTACAATGAGCAGTTCTTC. V and J are TRBV4-3 and TRBJ2-1, with TRBD2 identical over 8 bases. The CDR3 spans 20 residues. The V gene end was trimmed by 4 bases and the J gene end by 0 bases; junction bases not matched to a gene: 17. In germline, CDR1 is LGHNA, CDR2 YSLEER.

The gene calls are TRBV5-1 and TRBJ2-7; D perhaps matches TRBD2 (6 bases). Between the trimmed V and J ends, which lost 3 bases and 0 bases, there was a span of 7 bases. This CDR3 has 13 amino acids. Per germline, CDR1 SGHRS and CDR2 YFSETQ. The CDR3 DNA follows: TGCGCCAGCAGCTCGGAGGGCTCCTACGAGCAGTACTTC. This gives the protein CASSSEGSYEQYF.

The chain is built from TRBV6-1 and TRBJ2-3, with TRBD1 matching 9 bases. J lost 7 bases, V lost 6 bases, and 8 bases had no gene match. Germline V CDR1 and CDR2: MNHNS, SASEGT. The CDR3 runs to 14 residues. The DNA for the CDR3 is TGTGCCAGCAGGATGGGGGACAGGGAAAATACGCAGTATTTT. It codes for CASRMGDRENTQYF.

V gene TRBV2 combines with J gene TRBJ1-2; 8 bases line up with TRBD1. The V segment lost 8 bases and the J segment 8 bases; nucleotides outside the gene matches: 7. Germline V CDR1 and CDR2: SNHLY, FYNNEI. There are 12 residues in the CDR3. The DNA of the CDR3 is TGTGCCAGCCGAACAGGGGGTGCCGGCTACACCTTC. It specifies CASRTGGAGYTF. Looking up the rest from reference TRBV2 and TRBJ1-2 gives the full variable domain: EPEVTQTPSHQVTQMGQEVILRCVPISNHLYFYWYRQILGQKVEFLVSFYNNEISEKSEIFDDQFSVERPDGSNFTLKIRSTKLEDSAMYFCASRTGGAGYTFGSGTRLTVV.

The CDR3 sequence is CATSRGTAGPQHF. Here the CDR3 DNA reads TGTGCCACCAGCAGAGGGACGGCAGGGCCCCAGCATTTT. The chain joins TRBV15 to TRBJ1-5; D unresolved. The CDR3 consists of 13 residues. Germline V gene data show CDR1 as LNHNV and CDR2 as YYDKDF (reference sequence). V was clipped by 1 base and J by 9 bases, with 10 bases between them.

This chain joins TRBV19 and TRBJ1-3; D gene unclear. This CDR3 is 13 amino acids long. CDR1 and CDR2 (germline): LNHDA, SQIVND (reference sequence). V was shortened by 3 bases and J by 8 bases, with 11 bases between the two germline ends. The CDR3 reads CASSIRVRDTIYF. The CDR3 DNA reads TGTGCCAGTAGTATCCGGGTACGTGACACCATATATTTT.

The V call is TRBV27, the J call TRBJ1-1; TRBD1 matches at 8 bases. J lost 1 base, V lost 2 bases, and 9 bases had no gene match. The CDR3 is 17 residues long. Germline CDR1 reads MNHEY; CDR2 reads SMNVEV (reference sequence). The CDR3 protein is CASSLKGAGGGNTEAFF. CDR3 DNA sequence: TGTGCCAGCAGTTTAAAGGGGGCAGGGGGCGGGAACACTGAAGCTTTCTTT.

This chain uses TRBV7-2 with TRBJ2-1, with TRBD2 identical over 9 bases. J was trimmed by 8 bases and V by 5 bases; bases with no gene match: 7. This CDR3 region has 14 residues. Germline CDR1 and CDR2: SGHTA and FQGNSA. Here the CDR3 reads CASSDTSGFDEQFF. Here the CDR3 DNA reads TGTGCCAGCAGCGACACTAGCGGGTTTGATGAGCAGTTCTTC.

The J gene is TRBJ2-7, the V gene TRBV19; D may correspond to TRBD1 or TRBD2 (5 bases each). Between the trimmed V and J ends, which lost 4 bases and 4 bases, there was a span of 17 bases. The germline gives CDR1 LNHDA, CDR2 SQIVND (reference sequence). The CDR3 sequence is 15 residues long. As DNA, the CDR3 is TGTGCCAGTAGTAGCCGGGCCGGGGACGTGTACGAGCAGTACTTC. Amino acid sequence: CASSSRAGDVYEQYF.

CDR3: CATSRDGGSGPYNEQFF. The CDR3 DNA reads as TGTGCCACCAGCAGAGATGGAGGTAGCGGGCCCTACAATGAGCAGTTCTTC. The genes are TRBV15 and TRBJ2-1; 7 positions match TRBD2. The germline gives CDR1 LNHNV, CDR2 YYDKDF (reference sequence). V shed 0 bases and J 2 bases; nucleotides not matched to a gene: 7. The CDR3 consists of 17 residues.

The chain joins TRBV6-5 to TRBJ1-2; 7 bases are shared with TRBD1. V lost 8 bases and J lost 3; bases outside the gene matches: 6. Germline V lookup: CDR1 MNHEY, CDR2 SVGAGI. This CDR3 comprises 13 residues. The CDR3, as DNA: TGTGCCAGCTCCCCAGGGGGAGACTATGGCTACACCTTC. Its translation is CASSPGGDYGYTF.